The rows below give T cell receptor beta chains drawn from one sample of a study of cytomegalovirus exposure and HLA in healthy donors. Data came from immunoSEQ multiplex PCR; TCRdb stores just in-frame clones and leaves some out. The table lists 150,000 to 200,000 clones, roughly 80% of them singletons. The sample was PBMCs. These TCRs come from a woman aged 40 to 50 in good health and CMV-seronegative. Each CDR3 is given with its conserved first and last residue. Fields, in order: D gene, V gene, clone size, J gene, CDR3 protein, CDR3 DNA. A D gene is named only where the DNA matches it firmly. Rows may omit the clone size; those that give it use once, few, many or a size class.

TRBD1	TRBV15	once	TRBJ1-2	CATRNRGHYGYTF	TGTGCCACCAGGAACAGGGGGCACTATGGCTACACCTTC
NA	TRBV19	NA	TRBJ1-1	CASSTNQGKGFDTEAFF	TGTGCCAGTAGCACAAACCAGGGAAAGGGGTTCGACACTGAAGCTTTCTTT
NA	TRBV5-1	NA	TRBJ2-1	CASSLATYNEQFF	TGCGCCAGCAGCTTGGCCACCTACAATGAGCAGTTCTTC
TRBD2	TRBV6-1	once	TRBJ2-1	CASSEVSGGADEQFF	TGTGCCAGCAGTGAAGTGAGCGGGGGGGCCGATGAGCAGTTCTTC
NA	TRBV6-1	few	TRBJ1-4	CAPIVLIDEKLFF	TGTGCACCAATAGTACTCATAGATGAAAAACTGTTTTTT
TRBD1	TRBV7-9	NA	TRBJ1-4	CASSLGTGGLDEKLFF	TGTGCCAGCAGCTTAGGTACAGGGGGCCTTGACGAAAAACTGTTTTTT
NA	TRBV11-2	NA	TRBJ1-2	CASSLDQGSYGYTF	TGTGCCAGCAGCTTAGATCAGGGCAGCTATGGCTACACCTTC
NA	TRBV2	NA	TRBJ1-6	CASSEEGTDNSPLHF	TGTGCCAGCAGTGAGGAGGGAACTGATAATTCACCCCTCCACTTT
TRBD1	TRBV2	once	TRBJ1-1	CASSKGQGTRNTEAFF	TGTGCCAGCAGTAAAGGACAGGGGACCCGAAACACTGAAGCTTTCTTT
NA	TRBV9	few	TRBJ1-2	CASSVVTGPGGYTF	TGTGCCAGCAGCGTAGTCACAGGGCCGGGGGGCTACACCTTC
NA	TRBV23-1	NA	TRBJ2-7	CASSQSVLAVVSPLLYEQYF	TGCGCCAGCAGTCAATCGGTTTTGGCAGTCGTTTCGCCGCTTCTCTACGAGCAGTACTTC
NA	TRBV4-2	NA	TRBJ1-3	CASSRLIPSGNTIYF	TGTGCCAGCAGCCGGCTTATCCCCTCTGGAAACACCATATATTTT
NA	TRBV10-3	NA	TRBJ1-1	CAISGTVNTEAFF	TGTGCCATCAGTGGGACTGTGAACACTGAAGCTTTCTTT
NA	TRBV6-6	NA	TRBJ1-4	CASSPNRAQGEKLFF	TGTGCCAGCTCCCCGAACAGGGCGCAAGGTGAAAAACTGTTTTTT
TRBD2	TRBV4-1	NA	TRBJ2-7	CASSQDGGGTGRYEQYF	TGCGCCAGCAGCCAAGATGGGGGGGGGACTGGGAGGTACGAGCAGTACTTC
TRBD1	TRBV2	NA	TRBJ2-5	CASRGDSRLQYF	TGTGCCAGCAGAGGGGACAGTCGGCTCCAGTACTTC
NA	TRBV5-1	NA	TRBJ1-1	CASSLSVLVNTEAFF	TGCGCCAGCAGCTTGTCGGTCTTGGTGAACACTGAAGCTTTCTTT
NA	TRBV18	NA	TRBJ2-4	CASSPYPGLAKNIQYF	TGTGCCAGCTCACCATATCCGGGACTAGCCAAAAACATTCAGTACTTC
NA	TRBV5-6	once	TRBJ2-7	CASSFSGMIYEQYF	TGTGCCAGCAGCTTTTCAGGGATGATCTACGAGCAGTACTTC
NA	TRBV7-2	NA	TRBJ2-7	CASSPGVGRFYEQYF	TGTGCCAGCAGCCCCGGGGTAGGCAGATTCTACGAGCAGTACTTC
NA	TRBV2	few	TRBJ1-4	CASSPRTATNEKLFF	TGTGCCAGCAGTCCCAGGACAGCAACTAATGAAAAACTGTTTTTT
TRBD1	TRBV18	NA	TRBJ2-5	CASSPQLTDRAFGETQYF	TGTGCCAGCTCACCGCAATTAACGGACAGGGCGTTTGGAGAGACCCAGTACTTC
NA	TRBV25-1	once	TRBJ2-1	CASSSFGDTEQFF	TGTGCCAGCAGTTCTTTCGGGGATACTGAGCAGTTCTTC
TRBD1	TRBV10-3	NA	TRBJ2-1	CAISELTGASNEQFF	TGTGCCATCAGTGAATTGACAGGGGCCTCCAATGAGCAGTTCTTC
TRBD1	TRBV5-5	NA	TRBJ1-6	CASSLESDRANSPLHF	TGTGCCAGCAGCTTGGAGTCGGACAGGGCCAATTCACCCCTCCACTTT
NA	TRBV5-5	NA	TRBJ2-7	CASSLGYRAYEQYF	TGTGCCAGCAGCTTGGGATACAGGGCCTACGAGCAGTACTTC
NA	TRBV7-9	NA	TRBJ2-7	CASRPGLESSYEQYF	TGTGCCAGCAGACCCGGTCTTGAAAGCTCCTACGAGCAGTACTTC
NA	TRBV18	once	TRBJ1-1	CASSFPVVSAGTEAFF	TGTGCCAGCTCCTTCCCGGTCGTTAGTGCGGGGACTGAAGCTTTCTTT
NA	TRBV2	NA	TRBJ2-1	CASMRSYNEQFF	TGTGCCAGCATGAGGAGTTACAATGAGCAGTTCTTC
TRBD2	TRBV4-2	NA	TRBJ2-7	CASSQENRGGYEQYF	TGTGCCAGCAGCCAAGAGAACCGGGGGGGCTACGAGCAGTACTTC
TRBD1	TRBV6-6	NA	TRBJ1-1	CASSPKTGWDTEAFF	TGTGCCAGCAGTCCTAAGACAGGGTGGGACACTGAAGCTTTCTTT
TRBD1	TRBV15	NA	TRBJ2-5	CATSRGKQGITGETQYF	TGTGCCACCAGCAGAGGCAAACAGGGGATCACGGGGGAGACCCAGTACTTC
NA	TRBV2	NA	TRBJ2-5	CASSPDRGGTQYF	TGTGCCAGCAGTCCGGACCGCGGAGGGACCCAGTACTTC
NA	TRBV7-7	once	TRBJ2-7	CASSPRAGLYEQYF	TGTGCCAGCAGCCCAAGGGCAGGGTTGTACGAGCAGTACTTC
NA	TRBV6-4	NA	TRBJ2-2	CASSVNPTTGELFF	TGTGCCAGCAGTGTCAATCCGACTACCGGGGAGCTGTTTTTT
NA	TRBV18	once	TRBJ2-6	CASSPLGTQDSGANVLTF	TGTGCCAGCTCACCGTTGGGGACACAAGATTCCGGGGCCAACGTCCTGACTTTC
NA	TRBV21-1	once	TRBJ1-6	CASSRGTVGELNSPLHF	TGTGCCAGCAGCAGGGGGACAGTCGGAGAATTAAATTCACCCCTCCACTTT
TRBD1	TRBV6-1	NA	TRBJ1-5	CASSDRVRQPQHF	TGTGCCAGCAGCGACAGGGTACGACAGCCCCAGCATTTT
NA	TRBV18	few	TRBJ1-5	CASSLIGGGQPQHF	TGTGCCAGCTCACTTATTGGGGGAGGACAGCCCCAGCATTTT
TRBD1	TRBV19	NA	TRBJ2-7	CASRLRTGAPYEQYF	TGTGCCAGTAGGCTAAGGACAGGTGCCCCCTACGAGCAGTACTTC
TRBD1	TRBV30	NA	TRBJ1-5	CAWSGQGREVGRQPQHF	TGTGCCTGGAGCGGACAGGGAAGGGAGGTCGGGCGTCAGCCCCAGCATTTT
NA	TRBV18	NA	TRBJ1-1	CASSPQAGGNTEAFF	TGTGCCAGCTCACCACAGGCGGGGGGGAACACTGAAGCTTTCTTT
TRBD2	TRBV7-9	NA	TRBJ2-1	CSSSFTSGGAFDEQFF	TGTTCCAGCAGCTTCACTAGCGGGGGGGCTTTCGATGAGCAGTTCTTC